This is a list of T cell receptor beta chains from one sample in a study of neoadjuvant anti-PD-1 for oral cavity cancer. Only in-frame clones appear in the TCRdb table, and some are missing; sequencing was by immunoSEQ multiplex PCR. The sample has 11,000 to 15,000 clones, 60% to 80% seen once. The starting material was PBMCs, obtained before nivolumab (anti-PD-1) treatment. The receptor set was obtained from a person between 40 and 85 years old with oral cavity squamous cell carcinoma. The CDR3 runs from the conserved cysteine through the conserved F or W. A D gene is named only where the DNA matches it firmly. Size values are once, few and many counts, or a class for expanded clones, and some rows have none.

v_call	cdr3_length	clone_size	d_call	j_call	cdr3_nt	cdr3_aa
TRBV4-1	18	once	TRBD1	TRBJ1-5	TGCGCCAGCAGCCAAGGAAAAGGGGGCGTCCTTAGCAATCAGCCCCAGCATTTT	CASSQGKGGVLSNQPQHF
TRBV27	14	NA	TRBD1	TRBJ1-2	TGTGCCAGCAGTTTCGACAGGGAGAACTATGGCTACACCTTC	CASSFDRENYGYTF
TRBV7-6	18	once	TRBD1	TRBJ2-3	TGTGCCAGCAGCTTAGCGATGTGGGCAGGGGGAATCACAGATACGCAGTATTTT	CASSLAMWAGGITDTQYF
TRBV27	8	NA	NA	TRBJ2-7	TGTGCCAGCACCCGCAAGTACTTC	CASTRKYF
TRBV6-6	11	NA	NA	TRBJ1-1	TGTGCCAGCAGGGGTACCGCTAGCGCTTTCTTT	CASRGTASAFF
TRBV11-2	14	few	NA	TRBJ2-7	TGTGCCAGCAGCCCCGATGGACAGAACTACAGACAGTACTTC	CASSPDGQNYRQYF
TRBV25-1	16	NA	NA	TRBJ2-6	TGTGCCAGCAGTGAAAGGGGTCGTGCGGGGGCCAACGTCCTGACTTTC	CASSERGRAGANVLTF
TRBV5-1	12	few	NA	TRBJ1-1	TGCGCCAGCAGCTTGTACTCCGGCCCGCAGACATTT	CASSLYSGPQTF
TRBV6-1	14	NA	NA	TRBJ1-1	TGTGCCAGCAGTGAACAATTATCGGAGACTGAAGCTTTCTTT	CASSEQLSETEAFF
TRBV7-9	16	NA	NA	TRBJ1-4	TGTGCCAGCAGCTTAGCAGGAGGGTTGGGGAATGAAAAACTGTTTTTT	CASSLAGGLGNEKLFF
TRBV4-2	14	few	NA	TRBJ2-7	TGTGCCAGCAGTCCCCTAAGCGGCAAATACGAGCAGTACTTC	CASSPLSGKYEQYF
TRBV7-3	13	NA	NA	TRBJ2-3	TGTGCCAGCAGCTCCGGGCCTCAAGATACGCAGTATTTT	CASSSGPQDTQYF
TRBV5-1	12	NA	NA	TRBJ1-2	TGCGCCAGCAGCTTGGATAGGAGAGGCTACACCTTC	CASSLDRRGYTF
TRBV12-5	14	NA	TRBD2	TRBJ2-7	TGTGCTAGTGGTTTGGTCAGCGGGAGGAACGAGCAGTACTTC	CASGLVSGRNEQYF
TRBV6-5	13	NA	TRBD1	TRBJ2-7	TGTGCCAGCAGGGGACAGGGGCACTACGAGCAGTACTTC	CASRGQGHYEQYF
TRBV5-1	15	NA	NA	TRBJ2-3	TGCGCCAGCAGCTTGGCTACGGGGGGCACAGATACGCAGTATTTT	CASSLATGGTDTQYF
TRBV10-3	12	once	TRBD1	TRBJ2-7	TGTGCCATCACTCAACAGGGGATCGAGCAGTACTTC	CAITQQGIEQYF
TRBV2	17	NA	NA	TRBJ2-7	TGTGCCAGCAGTGTTGTACCCGGGACGCAGGGTTCCTACGAGCAGTACTTC	CASSVVPGTQGSYEQYF
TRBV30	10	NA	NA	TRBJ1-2	TGTGCCTGGCAGGGGAGGGGCTACACCTTC	CAWQGRGYTF
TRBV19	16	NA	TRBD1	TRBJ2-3	TGTGCCAGTAGTACAACAGGGGTTGGCACCACAGATACGCAGTATTTT	CASSTTGVGTTDTQYF
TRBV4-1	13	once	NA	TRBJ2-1	TGCGCCAGCAGCCAACCTCTCGGAAATGAGCAGTTCTTC	CASSQPLGNEQFF
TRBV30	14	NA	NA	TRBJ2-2	TGTGCCTGGAGTAGGGATTCGAACACCGGGGAGCTGTTTTTT	CAWSRDSNTGELFF
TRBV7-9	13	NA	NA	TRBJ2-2	TGTGCCAGCAGCTCCCTAAACACCGGGGAGCTGTTTTTT	CASSSLNTGELFF
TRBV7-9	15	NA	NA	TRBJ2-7	TGTGCCAGCAGCCTTGTGGCAGGGAAATCCTACGAGCAGTACTTC	CASSLVAGKSYEQYF
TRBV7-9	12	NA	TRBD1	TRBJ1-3	TGTGCCGGACAGGACTCTGGAAACACCATATATTTT	CAGQDSGNTIYF
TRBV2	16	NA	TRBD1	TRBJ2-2	TGTGCCAGCAGTATACAGGGGAATAAGAACACCGGGGAGCTGTTTTTT	CASSIQGNKNTGELFF
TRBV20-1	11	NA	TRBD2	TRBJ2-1	TGCAGTGCTTCAGATGGGACTAGCCCGTTCTTC	CSASDGTSPFF
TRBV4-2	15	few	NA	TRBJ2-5	TGTGCCAGCAGCCAAACCTCCGGGACTCAAGAGACCCAGTACTTC	CASSQTSGTQETQYF
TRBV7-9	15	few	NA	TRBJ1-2	TGTGCCAGCAGCTTATCCGCGTCGTTTCTGGATGGCTACACCTTC	CASSLSASFLDGYTF
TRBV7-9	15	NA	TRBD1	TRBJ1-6	TGTGCCAGCAGCTTAGACGGGACAGCGAATTCACCCCTCCACTTT	CASSLDGTANSPLHF
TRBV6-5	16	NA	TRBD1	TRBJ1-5	TGTGCCAGCAGTTACTCACCAGGGGGTAGCAATCAGCCCCAGCATTTT	CASSYSPGGSNQPQHF
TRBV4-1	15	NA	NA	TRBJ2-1	TGCGCCAGCAGCCGAGAGAGATTCTCCTACAATGAGCAGTTCTTC	CASSRERFSYNEQFF
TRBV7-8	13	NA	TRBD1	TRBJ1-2	TGTGCCAGCAGCAAAAGGACAGGGAGCGGCTACACCTTC	CASSKRTGSGYTF
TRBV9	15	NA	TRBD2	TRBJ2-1	TGTGCCAGCAGCGTAGAGGCGGGAGGAAGGGATGAGCAGTTCTTC	CASSVEAGGRDEQFF
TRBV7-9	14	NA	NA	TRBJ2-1	TGTGCCAGCAGCTTATGGGTAGAGCTCAATGAGCAGTTCTTC	CASSLWVELNEQFF
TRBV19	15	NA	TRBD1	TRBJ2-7	TGTGCCAGTAGTATGTCGGGACAGGGGAACTACGAGCAGTACTTC	CASSMSGQGNYEQYF
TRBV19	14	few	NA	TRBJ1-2	TGTGCCAGTAGTCAGTATGGATCGAGGGGAGGCTACACCTTC	CASSQYGSRGGYTF
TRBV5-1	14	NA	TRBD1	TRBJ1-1	TGCGCCAGCAGAAAAGACAGGGGGAGCACTGAAGCTTTCTTT	CASRKDRGSTEAFF
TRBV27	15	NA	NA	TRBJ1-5	TGTGCCACCCTGGCCCGGGGGGCGGGTAATCAGCCCCAGCATTTT	CATLARGAGNQPQHF
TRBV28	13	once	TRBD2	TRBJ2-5	TGTGCCAGCATTCTTAGCGGGGGGGAGACCCAGTACTTC	CASILSGGETQYF
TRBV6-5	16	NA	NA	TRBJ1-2	TGTGCCAGCAGTTACAATGGGGCGCGAGTCGGCTATGGCTACACCTTC	CASSYNGARVGYGYTF
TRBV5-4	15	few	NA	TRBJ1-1	TGTGCCAGCAGCCCTACCGGACGGTTGAACACTGAAGCTTTCTTT	CASSPTGRLNTEAFF
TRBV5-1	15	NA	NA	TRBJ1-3	TGCGCCAGCAGCCGGGACGGGGCCTCTGGAAACACCATATATTTT	CASSRDGASGNTIYF
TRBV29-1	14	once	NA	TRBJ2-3	TGCAGCACGAGAGCCGGGGTATCTCCAGATACGCAGTATTTT	CSTRAGVSPDTQYF
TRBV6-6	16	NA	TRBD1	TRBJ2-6	TGTGCCAGCTACGGACAGGCCTTCTCTGGGGCCAACGTCCTGACTTTC	CASYGQAFSGANVLTF
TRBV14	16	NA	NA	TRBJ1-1	TGTGCCAGCAGCCAAGGGTGGGGTGCGATGAACACTGAAGCTTTCTTT	CASSQGWGAMNTEAFF
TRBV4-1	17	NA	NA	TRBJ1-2	TGCGCCAGCAGCCCACTAGGGTTCAGCGGCTACAACTATGGCTACACCTTC	CASSPLGFSGYNYGYTF
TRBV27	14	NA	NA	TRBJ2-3	TGTGCCAGCAGTCCACGGGACTTCACAGATACGCAGTATTTT	CASSPRDFTDTQYF
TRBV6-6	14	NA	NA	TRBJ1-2	TGTGCCAGCAGTCTAATGACGGCTAACTATGGCTACACCTTC	CASSLMTANYGYTF
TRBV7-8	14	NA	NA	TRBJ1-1	TGTGCCAGCAGCTTAGCACCAACGAACACTGAAGCTTTCTTT	CASSLAPTNTEAFF
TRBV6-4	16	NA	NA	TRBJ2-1	TGTGCCAGCAGTTTGAACTCAGCCAGCTCCTACAATGAGCAGTTCTTC	CASSLNSASSYNEQFF
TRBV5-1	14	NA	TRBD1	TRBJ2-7	TGCGCCAGCAGCTCCCGGGACAGGGATGACAAGCAGTACTTC	CASSSRDRDDKQYF
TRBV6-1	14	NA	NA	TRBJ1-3	TGTGCCAGCCTCGACCCGGGACAAAGAAACACCATATATTTT	CASLDPGQRNTIYF
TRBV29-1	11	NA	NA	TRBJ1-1	TGCAGCGTTAGGGATAACACTGAAGCTTTCTTT	CSVRDNTEAFF